This T cell receptor beta chain appears in the sequencing data of a study of sequential checkpoint blockade in melanoma. Treatment reported: randomized to nivolumab then ipilimumab (arm A) or the reverse (arm B). PBMC sorting kept live CD3+CD8+ cells without CD19 or CD56. The germline V gene has CDR1 SEHNR and CDR2 FQNEAQ (reference sequence). CDR3 length: 12 residues. V was shortened by 5 bases and J by 1 base, with 6 bases between the two germline ends. Sequencing used immunoSEQ multiplex PCR; TCRdb keeps in-frame clones, though not all of them. This table holds about 11,000 clones, 70% to 80% found once.

The sample in question was CD8+ T cells sorted from blood (inferred from file names), obtained from a patient given nivolumab and ipilimumab in sequence. This chain uses TRBV7-9 with TRBJ2-7, with a tentative D call TRBD2 (5 bases). This clonotype was sampled from a human donor with melanoma. CDR3 protein: CASSPGSYEQYF. CDR3 DNA sequence: TGTGCCAGCAGCCCGGGGTCCTACGAGCAGTACTTC.